This TCR beta chain was recorded in a study of shared clonotypes between healthy human individuals. At the level of the study: Contributing individuals were two females and three males aged 18 to 49.

TCRdb keeps only in-frame clones here, not all; method: immunoSEQ multiplex PCR. The table lists under 1 million clones, 95% to 97% of them singletons. The V end was cut by 5 bases, the J end by 0 bases, with 11 bases between. The CDR3 has 14 amino acids. The germline V gene encodes CDR1 MNHEY and CDR2 SMNVEV (reference sequence). The naive CD8 population came from CD45RO-negative cells selected for CCR7, without terminally differentiated effector memory CD45RA+ cells. The TCR sequence derives from a young man in good health. This rearrangement joins TRBV27 to TRBJ2-7; D uncertain. Input material: naive CD8+ T cells sorted from blood. The CDR3 DNA reads TGTGCCAGCAGTCCTGGGGTTGACTCCTACGAGCAGTACTTC. Its translation is CASSPGVDSYEQYF.